These T cell receptor beta chains were read from a single sample in a study of blood T cell repertoires in COVID-19. Clones were sequenced by immunoSEQ multiplex PCR, and TCRdb holds only the in-frame ones, with some missing. The sample records over 150,000 clones, roughly 83% being singletons. Specimen: peripheral blood. The receptors were sampled from an older woman with COVID-19, enrolled during active disease. The CDR3 runs from the conserved cysteine through the conserved F or W. Each record gives: V gene, D gene, clone size, J gene, CDR3 DNA, CDR3 protein. A D gene is named only where the DNA matches it firmly. Size tells how often a clone was seen (once, few, many) or the class of an expanded clone, and some rows leave it out.

>TRBV19|TRBD1|NA|TRBJ1-5
TGTGCCAGTATTGGAAGGGGAGGACAGGCTCTATATAGCAATCAGCCCCAGCATTTT
CASIGRGGQALYSNQPQHF
>TRBV19|TRBD1|NA|TRBJ1-1
TGTGCCAGTAGTACGGACAGGGGGCAGAACACTGAAGCTTTCTTT
CASSTDRGQNTEAFF
>TRBV10-3|NA|NA|TRBJ1-4
TGTGCCATCAGCCAACAAGGAGGTAATGAAAAACTGTTTTTT
CAISQQGGNEKLFF
>TRBV27|TRBD2|NA|TRBJ2-3
TGTGCCAGCAGTTCGTTACTAGCGGTTTCAGATACGCAGTATTTT
CASSSLLAVSDTQYF
>TRBV9|TRBD1|NA|TRBJ1-3
TGTGCCAGCAGCGTAGGTGGAGGGACAGGCTTCTCTGGAAACACCATATATTTT
CASSVGGGTGFSGNTIYF
>TRBV10-1|NA|NA|TRBJ1-1
TGCGCCAGCAGACCCGATTTTGGGTCGAGGGCTGAAGCTTTCTTT
CASRPDFGSRAEAFF
>TRBV27|NA|NA|TRBJ1-4
TGTGCCAGCAGTCTGATACAGGCAACTAATGAAAAACTGTTTTTT
CASSLIQATNEKLFF
>TRBV19|TRBD1|NA|TRBJ1-5
TGTGCCAGTAGGACGACAGGGGATAGCAATCAGCCCCAGCATTTT
CASRTTGDSNQPQHF
>TRBV19|NA|few|TRBJ2-2
TGTGCCAGTAGAACGAGGGGGACCGGGGAGCTGTTTTTT
CASRTRGTGELFF
>TRBV5-6|NA|NA|TRBJ2-3
TGTGCCAGCAGCTGGGGACTCCGCCCCACAGATACGCAGTATTTT
CASSWGLRPTDTQYF
>TRBV9|TRBD1|NA|TRBJ1-2
TGTGCCAGCAGCGTAGAACAGGGGGATGGCTACACCTTC
CASSVEQGDGYTF
>TRBV3-1/TRBV3-2|NA|NA|TRBJ1-1
TGTGCCAGCAGCCAAGACCGGGGGACTGAAGCTTTCTTT
CASSQDRGTEAFF
>TRBV6-5|NA|NA|TRBJ1-5
TGTGCCAGCAGGTCACGACAGGTTTTAGGTCAGCCCCAGCATTTT
CASRSRQVLGQPQHF
>TRBV3-1/TRBV3-2|NA|NA|TRBJ1-3
TGTGCCAGCAGCCCCTCAAGGACATTCTCTGGAAACACCATATATTTT
CASSPSRTFSGNTIYF
>TRBV12-3/TRBV12-4|NA|NA|TRBJ1-2
TGTGCCAGCAGTAAGGGGCAGCAGGGTGGCTACACCTTC
CASSKGQQGGYTF